This TCR beta chain was captured by sequencing in a study of blood T cell repertoires in COVID-19. Across the whole study: PBMCs, B-cell-depleted T cells, or T cells provided the cDNA or gDNA that made up the material.

CDR3 length equals 14 residues. The V segment lost 4 bases and the J segment 6 bases; nucleotides outside the gene matches: 5. CDR1 is LGHDT, CDR2 YNNKEL, per germline (reference sequence). Ten or more counts support this clone. The assay was immunoSEQ multiplex PCR, and TCRdb's table has in-frame clones only and misses some. The sample carries fewer than 300,000 clones, around 87% recorded once. The sequencing sample was made of peripheral blood. This receptor was taken from a woman between 40 and 50 years old who had recovered from COVID-19. The chain uses TRBV3-1 (or the pseudogene TRBV3-2) and TRBJ2-2; 7 bases align to TRBD1. DNA for the CDR3: TGTGCCAGCAGCCCAGGGACAGCCTCCGGGGAGCTGTTTTTT. As protein: CASSPGTASGELFF.